This TCR beta chain was captured in a study of T cell responses to AZD1222 COVID-19 vaccine (dated by TCRdb to the early 2020s). As for the study more broadly: AZD1222 recipients with second doses at about 4 weeks or about 12 weeks were pooled, because spike-specific TCR depth and breadth did not differ between schedules. TCR sequencing covered some 240 trial participants: 207 given two doses of AZD1222 and 26 given two doses of MenACWY control vaccine. Trial participants were enrolled into age subgroups of 18-55, 56-69 and 70-plus years, which contained about 150, 27 and 61 TCR-sequenced participants, respectively. Study-level results and caveats: Only five to seven AZD1222 recipients were SARS-CoV-2 seropositive at baseline, limiting conclusions about previously exposed vaccinees. In the small 56-69-year group, the increase in depth fell short of significance, most likely because of low power. Most participants were white British and females outnumbered males, and the authors suggested that clonal diversity may have been underestimated. Because no day 14 peak-response samples were available, the repertoires could be characterized only after the peak T cell response. After two AZD1222 doses, spike-specific TCR breadth and depth were significantly higher than at day 0 and than in MenACWY recipients. Epitopes outside the regions mutated in the B.1.351 and B.1.1.7 variants were reportedly recognized by nearly half of the unique spike-specific TCRs. CD4 TCRs associated with the vaccine covered the entire spike protein, and the dominant responses were in regions 160-218 and 743-854.

The CDR3, cysteine through phenylalanine, is 15 amino acids long. CDR3 DNA is the only sequence kept; it has 45 bases, read in frame from the first base. V gives up 1 base and J gives up 1 base, and the segment between their germline ends measures 10 bases. The germline V gene encodes CDR1 LGHDT and CDR2 YNNKEL (reference sequence). The CDR3 regions of human TCRbeta chains were analyzed by immunosequencing. From the authors' description of their analysis: TCRs in the repertoires were matched against a reference library of SARS-CoV-2-specific TCRs that had been generated with the MIRA antigen-specificity platform. Breadth was defined as the fraction of unique TCRs that were SARS-CoV-2-associated. Depth was defined as the fraction of total T cells that were SARS-CoV-2-associated. Using the MIRA data, each spike-specific TCR was mapped to the spike region that the TCR reacts to and placed in a CD4 or CD8 class. Log10-transformed breadth and depth values were compared by one-way ANOVA with Sidak's multiple comparisons tests. TCRdb's version of the immuneACCESS table is confined to in-frame rearrangements and falls short of the full clone set. An unresolved V gene accounts for under half of the shortfall where checked; the remainder is of unknown origin. The DNA was the basis for D and trimming; V, J and clone size are from that table. A total of about 120,000 clones appear in this sample, roughly 88% of them only once. Roughly 3.5% of the sample comes from the top ten.

Read against the paper, the sample's time point label means: baseline before first vaccination. Samples from vaccinated people were obtained from the UK trials COV001 and COV002, which included a single-blind randomized controlled phase 2/3 trial of AZD1222 (ChAdOx1 nCoV-19) in healthy adults. Trial participant PBMC samples were collected at day 0 and day 28 after the second dose for TCRbeta chain sequencing. The table lists this clone with a few counts. No antigen is known for it. Base-call qualities are not available, and no considerably larger clone is one nucleotide away. This sequence was found in an adult in good health. The sample was peripheral blood, taken on day 0 of AZD1222 vaccination. The chain uses TRBV3-1 (or the pseudogene TRBV3-2) and TRBJ1-2, with no reliable assignment of the D segment. CDR3 protein: CASSQGDPHNYGYTF. The sequence in DNA is TGTGCCAGCAGCCAAGGAGATCCTCATAACTATGGCTACACCTTC.